This TCR beta chain is from a study of OX40 agonist ivuxolimab in advanced cancers. About the study: Six ivuxolimab dose levels, 0.01 to 10 mg/kg, were given intravenously every 2 weeks.

Findings and limits, study-wide: Antigen specificity of clonally expanded peripheral T cells was not established. Some patients without response likewise showed low normalized clonal expansion.

With regard to this clone: What it recognizes is unknown.

Trimming shortened V by 2 bases and J by 1 base, and 15 bases separated the two germline ends. CDR1 and CDR2 (germline): LGHNT, FRNRAP. This CDR3 spans 16 amino acids. Clones were sequenced by immunoSEQ multiplex PCR, and TCRdb holds only the in-frame ones, with some missing. The data hold over 70,000 clones, with roughly 90% observed a single time. The chain is built from TRBV12-5 and TRBJ2-7; possibly TRBD1 or TRBD2 for D (5 bases each). The specimen comprised CD4+ or CD8+ T cells sorted from blood, sampled in a trial of the OX40 agonist ivuxolimab. The clonotype originates from an adult with an advanced solid tumor such as melanoma, head and neck, liver or kidney cancer. The CDR3 reads CASGLSAGTSSYEQYF. The CDR3 nucleotides are TGTGCTAGTGGTTTGAGTGCAGGGACCAGTTCCTACGAGCAGTACTTC.